This T cell receptor (beta chain) was found in a study of T cell responses to AZD1222 COVID-19 vaccine. V was trimmed by 5 bases and J by 2 bases, leaving 13 bases between them. Germline values: CDR1 MNHEY, CDR2 SVGAGI. The CDR3 extends over 14 amino acids. Profiling relied on immunoSEQ multiplex PCR, and the TCRdb table lists in-frame clones only, not all of them. This sample has 150,000 to 200,000 clones, with about nine tenths found just once. The TCR sequence derives from an adult in good health. The starting material was peripheral blood, obtained on day 0 of MenACWY control vaccination. This sequence joins TRBV6-5 and TRBJ2-7, with D unclear. This CDR3 is CASSRVGLAYEQYF. Written as DNA, the CDR3 is TGTGCCAGCAGTAGAGTCGGGTTAGCCTACGAGCAGTACTTC.